This TCR beta chain was profiled in a study of T-cell reconstitution after alpha-beta-depleted transplantation in children. Study conclusions and caveats: Recipient T cells and thymic progenitors that survived gave rise to the high TCRbeta diversity observed at day 60 in some patients. T-cell counts and diversity at one year following transplant were attributed mainly to newly produced T cells. Reports say that about two months after transplant, the alpha-beta T cells came out of several hundred graft clones that had expanded.

This CDR3 spans 16 amino acids. With 5 bases clipped from V and 0 bases from J, the junction kept 6 bases outside the gene matches. Germline assignment: CDR1 MNHEY and CDR2 SVGEGT. The TCRbeta library was prepared with unique molecular identifiers. MiXCR, run by TCRdb on the PCR reads, gives a single entry per CDR3 protein. The sample holds roughly 49,000 distinct CDR3 sequences; 7.5% to 10% are singletons and the top ten take 27%. This clonotype has ten or more counts. Its antigen remains unidentified. The chain combines TRBV6-2 or TRBV6-3 with TRBJ2-1, with TRBD1 matching 8 bases. This TCR was recovered from a male patient between 2 and 9 years old who had a stem cell transplant for chronic granulomatous disease, so the T cells may come from the graft donor. The sample consisted of PBMCs, mostly from graft donor cells, taken 60 days after TCRalphabeta/CD19-depleted stem cell transplant. The CDR3 DNA sequence: TGTGCCAGCAGTATTACCAGGGGGCCCTCCTACAATGAGCAGTTCTTC. It codes for CASSITRGPSYNEQFF.